The present T cell receptor (beta chain) was sequenced within a study of cytomegalovirus exposure and HLA in healthy donors. The ends were cut back, 4 bases at V and 4 bases at J, with 13 bases in the middle. Germline V lookup: CDR1 SQVTM, CDR2 ANQGSEA. The CDR3 runs to 13 residues. PCR primers comprised 60 Vbeta and 13 Jbeta primers. The protocol was immunoSEQ multiplex PCR, while the TCRdb copy is restricted to in-frame clones and leaves out a portion. The sample has 180,000 or so clones, over 60% seen once. This TCR was sampled from a man aged 18 to 29 in good health and CMV-seronegative. The genes are TRBV29-1 and TRBJ1-1; D is unclear. Sequencing was performed on PBMCs. The CDR3 is CSVVLQEGTEAFF. Here the CDR3 DNA reads TGCAGCGTTGTATTGCAGGAGGGCACTGAAGCTTTCTTT.